A selection of T cell receptor beta chains follows, all from one sample in a study of T cell repertoires in cytomegalovirus infection. TCRdb passed the reads through MiXCR, listing each CDR3 protein once. The sample shows about a million distinct CDR3 sequences, around 32% of them seen only once. What these receptors recognize is not known. The specimen was cultured CD8+ T cells from PBMCs, collected from culture after CMV antigen stimulation. Every receptor here comes from a human donor in good health (CMV status not recorded). Some clones in this sample may be carry-over from other donors' samples. Both conserved end residues are part of each CDR3. Each record gives: V gene, clone size, J gene, D gene, CDR3 protein, CDR3 DNA. D genes are given only for firm matches. Clone size is stated in some rows and not others, as once, few, many or a class when expanded.

>TRBV10-3|NA|TRBJ2-7|NA
CAIKTHSYEQYF
TGTGCCATCAAGACACACTCCTACGAGCAGTACTTC
>TRBV2|many|TRBJ1-2|TRBD1
CASRGTAYGYTF
TGTGCCAGCCGCGGGACAGCCTATGGCTACACCTTC
>TRBV12-3/TRBV12-4|NA|TRBJ1-1|TRBD1
CASSRATGGNAFF
TGTGCCAGCAGCAGAGCTACAGGGGGCAATGCTTTCTTT
>TRBV20-1|NA|TRBJ2-7|NA
CSATLTDTYEQYF
TGCAGTGCTACCCTGACAGATACCTACGAGCAGTACTTC
>TRBV4-1|NA|TRBJ2-2|TRBD1
CASSQTGGTGVVGELFF
TGCGCCAGCAGCCAAACTGGCGGGACAGGGGTGGTCGGGGAGCTGTTTTTT
>TRBV27|few|TRBJ1-2|NA
CASRKGGQDGYTF
TGTGCCAGCAGGAAGGGGGGGCAGGATGGCTACACCTTC
>TRBV7-3|NA|TRBJ2-2|NA
CASSLNPFPGPNTGELFF
TGTGCCAGCAGCTTAAATCCCTTTCCGGGACCCAACACCGGGGAGCTGTTTTTT
>TRBV12-3/TRBV12-4|few|TRBJ2-7|NA
CASSPRVLAKYEQYF
TGTGCCAGCAGCCCCCGGGTCTTGGCGAAGTACGAGCAGTACTTC
>TRBV4-1|few|TRBJ1-1|NA
CASSHGGSTEAFF
TGCGCCAGCAGCCATGGAGGGAGCACTGAAGCTTTCTTT
>TRBV4-2|NA|TRBJ1-5|NA
CASIQGSQPQHF
TGTGCCAGCATCCAAGGAAGCCAGCCCCAGCATTTT
>TRBV2|NA|TRBJ2-1|NA
CASGGQGLTDEQFF
TGTGCCAGCGGGGGGCAGGGGCTTACCGATGAGCAGTTCTTC
>TRBV7-8|few|TRBJ2-5|TRBD2
CASSFPKGSGGGPQETQYF
TGTGCCAGCAGCTTTCCAAAGGGTAGCGGGGGAGGACCCCAAGAGACCCAGTACTTC
>TRBV2|NA|TRBJ2-2|NA
CASGLTRGGGSGELFF
TGTGCCAGTGGGCTGACGAGGGGCGGTGGATCCGGGGAGCTGTTTTTT
>TRBV12-3/TRBV12-4|few|TRBJ2-6|NA
CASSHNGLPSGANVLTF
TGTGCCAGCAGTCACAACGGCTTGCCCTCTGGGGCCAACGTCCTGACTTTC
>TRBV6-1|many|TRBJ1-1|TRBD1
CASSPGTGPAFF
TGTGCCAGCAGCCCCGGGACAGGGCCAGCTTTCTTT
>TRBV6-2/TRBV6-3|few|TRBJ2-5|TRBD1
CASSYFGTGQETQYF
TGTGCCAGCAGTTACTTTGGGACAGGCCAAGAGACCCAGTACTTC
>TRBV27|few|TRBJ1-2|NA
CASSLRPINYGYTF
TGTGCCAGCAGTTTAAGGCCGATAAACTATGGCTACACCTTC
>TRBV27|NA|TRBJ2-2|NA
CASSFGVLLDTGELFF
TGTGCCAGCAGTTTCGGGGTTTTATTGGACACCGGGGAGCTGTTTTTT
>TRBV19|NA|TRBJ1-2|NA
CASGPMSNYGYTF
TGTGCCAGCGGCCCGATGTCCAACTATGGCTACACCTTC
>TRBV2|NA|TRBJ2-6|NA
CASSGVRGAGANVLTF
TGTGCCAGCAGTGGGGTCAGGGGAGCAGGGGCCAACGTCCTGACTTTC
>TRBV27|NA|TRBJ2-3|NA
CAGSLVRGEGTDTQYF
TGTGCCGGCAGTTTGGTTCGGGGAGAAGGCACAGATACGCAGTATTTT
>TRBV7-9|few|TRBJ1-1|NA
CASSSPDKAPNTEAFF
TGTGCCAGCAGCTCCCCTGACAAGGCTCCGAACACTGAAGCTTTCTTT
>TRBV7-2|many|TRBJ1-6|NA
CASSPRSSSYNSPLHF
TGTGCCAGCAGCCCCAGATCGAGCTCCTATAATTCACCCCTCCACTTT
>TRBV7-9|NA|TRBJ2-1|TRBD2
CASSPVGLAGGKHEQFF
TGTGCCAGCAGCCCCGTGGGACTAGCGGGGGGGAAGCATGAGCAGTTCTTC
>TRBV27|NA|TRBJ1-5|NA
CASSLGGLWHF
TGTGCCAGCAGTTTAGGGGGGCTCTGGCATTTT
>TRBV12-3/TRBV12-4|many|TRBJ2-6|NA
CASSFWRLPSGANVLTF
TGTGCCAGCAGTTTTTGGCGACTGCCCTCTGGGGCCAACGTCCTGACTTTC
>TRBV7-9|NA|TRBJ2-7|NA
CASTPLKGQSSYEQYF
TGTGCCAGCACCCCTCTTAAAGGACAGAGCTCCTACGAGCAGTACTTC
>TRBV27|few|TRBJ2-1|NA
CASSFRDSGYNEQFF
TGTGCCAGCAGTTTCCGGGACTCAGGTTACAATGAGCAGTTCTTC
>TRBV7-2|many|TRBJ1-2|NA
CASPGQGPNYGYTF
TGTGCCAGCCCCGGGCAGGGGCCAAACTATGGCTACACCTTC
>TRBV27|NA|TRBJ2-2|NA
CASSLFQGATGELFF
TGTGCCAGCAGTTTATTCCAGGGCGCCACCGGGGAGCTGTTTTTT
>TRBV12-3/TRBV12-4|few|TRBJ1-1|NA
CASSFGGRAFF
TGTGCCAGCAGTTTTGGGGGGAGAGCTTTCTTT
>TRBV6-2/TRBV6-3|few|TRBJ2-1|NA
CASQGGGPYNEQFF
TGTGCCAGCCAAGGGGGGGGGCCTTACAATGAGCAGTTCTTC
>TRBV7-8|many|TRBJ2-1|TRBD2
CASTRGGNEQFF
TGTGCCAGCACCCGGGGGGGCAATGAGCAGTTCTTC
>TRBV4-1|many|TRBJ2-1|TRBD2
CASSQVAGGLDEQFF
TGCGCCAGCAGCCAAGTAGCGGGGGGGCTTGATGAGCAGTTCTTC
>TRBV9|NA|TRBJ1-1|NA
CASSVPGNSMNTEAFF
TGTGCCAGCAGCGTTCCGGGTAACTCGATGAACACTGAAGCTTTCTTT
>TRBV6-5|few|TRBJ2-1|TRBD2
CASSDGAGGYNEQFF
TGTGCCAGCAGTGACGGGGCGGGGGGCTACAATGAGCAGTTCTTC
>TRBV4-3|NA|TRBJ2-2|NA
CASSHTTSSWTGELFF
TGCGCCAGCAGCCACACAACCTCCTCATGGACCGGGGAGCTGTTTTTT
>TRBV19|NA|TRBJ2-1|NA
CASSIGQDRQFF
TGTGCCAGTAGTATAGGACAGGACCGGCAGTTCTTC
>TRBV27|NA|TRBJ2-1|NA
CASKELSSYNEQFF
TGTGCCAGCAAGGAATTAAGCTCCTACAATGAGCAGTTCTTC
>TRBV10-2|NA|TRBJ2-1|NA
CASSEAVTPYNEQFF
TGCGCCAGCAGTGAGGCCGTGACCCCCTACAATGAGCAGTTCTTC
>TRBV12-3/TRBV12-4|few|TRBJ1-5|NA
CASSPPGLGIQPQHF
TGTGCCAGCAGTCCGCCGGGACTAGGAATCCAGCCCCAGCATTTT
>TRBV19|NA|TRBJ1-5|NA
CASSINGGAGNQPQHF
TGTGCCAGTAGTATAAATGGGGGGGCGGGCAATCAGCCCCAGCATTTT
>TRBV20-1|few|TRBJ1-1|NA
CSARDKSWGGVDTEAFF
TGCAGTGCTAGAGATAAAAGTTGGGGGGGAGTTGACACTGAAGCTTTCTTT
>TRBV7-9|NA|TRBJ2-7|TRBD1
CASSLEGWDRGGPREQYF
TGTGCCAGCAGCTTAGAGGGTTGGGACAGGGGAGGCCCTCGGGAGCAGTACTTC
>TRBV12-3/TRBV12-4|few|TRBJ2-5|NA
CASSLPEGLETQYF
TGTGCCAGCAGTTTACCTGAAGGGTTGGAGACCCAGTACTTC
>TRBV7-6|NA|TRBJ1-2|NA
CASSLAGGAKDGYTF
TGTGCCAGCAGCTTAGCGGGGGGGGCGAAGGATGGCTACACCTTC